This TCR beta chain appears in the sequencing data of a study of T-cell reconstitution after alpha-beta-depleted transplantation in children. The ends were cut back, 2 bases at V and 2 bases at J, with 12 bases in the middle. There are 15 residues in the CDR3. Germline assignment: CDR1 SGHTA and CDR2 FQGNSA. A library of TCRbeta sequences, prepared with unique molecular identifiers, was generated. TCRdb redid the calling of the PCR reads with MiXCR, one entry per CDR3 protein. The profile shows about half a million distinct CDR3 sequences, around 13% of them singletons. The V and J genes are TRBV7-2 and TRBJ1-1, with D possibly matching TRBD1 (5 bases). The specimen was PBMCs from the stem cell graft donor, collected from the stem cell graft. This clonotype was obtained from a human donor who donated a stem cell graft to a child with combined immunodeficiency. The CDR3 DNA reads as TGTGCCAGCAGCTTAACCTTACAGGCTAACACTGAAGCTTTCTTT. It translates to CASSLTLQANTEAFF.